This TCR beta chain was recorded in a study of human T cells and chemical hapten exposure (dated by TCRdb to about 2021). Regarding the study in general: For sensitization, 2% DPC in acetone was applied to a 2 cm by 2 cm area of upper inner arm skin. The study tracked peripheral blood TCR repertoire changes in vivo during primary and secondary sensitization to the hapten diphenylcyclopropenone (DPC) in alopecia patients. Patch testing was performed on the upper back with Finn chambers containing 0.01% DPC, and the patch tests were scored after 6 days according to International Contact Dermatitis Research Group standards. The libraries were sequenced as a pool, and the TCR yield per sample differed mostly because of small variations in library volumes within the pool. Weekly therapeutic DPC doses were additionally applied to the scalp of patients throughout the approximately 25-week study period. For TCR sequencing, blood came from over 25 alopecia patients at anywhere from one to four time points (pre-sensitization, 2, 6 and 24 weeks). Alopecia areata with under or over 50% scalp involvement, alopecia totalis and alopecia universalis were represented in the patient cohort, which was mostly female. Blood samples were taken from patients before sensitization (week 0) and then at 2, 6 and about 24 weeks after DPC sensitization. Overall study outcomes, separate from this receptor: After repeated subsampling, the strength of the expansion versus patch-test correlation and the threshold at which it became significant changed. Patch test score correlated positively with the number of PT1 expanded TCRs, reaching significance at thresholds 8, 16 and 32 but not at 4. Significantly more large CDR3 similarity clusters were formed by expanded TCRs than by pre-sensitization or healthy control sets, consistent with antigen-driven responses. Because every patient had alopecia, a presumed autoimmune disease, the patients' immune response might differ from that of healthy individuals. DPC sensitization did not change how many TCRs were above 1 in 1000 frequency, and no evidence was found of alterations in global repertoire structure.

Read against the paper, the sample's time point label means: patch test 3, about 24 weeks after DPC sensitization. The intended sense of this specimen's treatment or condition label: therapeutic diphenylcyclopropenone sensitization with weekly scalp DPC. At each patch-test visit, blood was drawn before the patch test was applied. Eligible patients were aged 18 to 70, diagnosed with alopecia, deemed suitable for DPC therapy, and excluded if pregnant. Unfractionated whole blood was collected in Tempus Blood RNA tubes, and total RNA was extracted from that blood. In regard to this clonotype: This clone's antigen is unknown. The input lacks base qualities; no much larger clone sits a single base away.

To prepare the library, RACE was applied. Sequencing instrument: NextSeq 500. Library preparation attached unique molecular identifiers to individual cDNA molecules for quantitative, reproducible TCR counting. For every blood RNA sample, sequencing covered both the TCR alpha and TCR beta chains. The original methods were these. Samples had a median of roughly 100,000 TCRs, with a range from roughly 23,224 to 700,000. V, J and CDR3 annotation of the TCR reads was performed with the Decombinator software suite. For PS versus PT1 abundance plots, all samples were subsampled to the same number of TCRs (28,000). TCRs were defined as expanded if absent before sensitization and observed at least eight times at the 2-week time point. TCRdb itself trimmed the public reads at Q25 with fastp, ran MiXCR and retained productive beta chains. Rows matching on CDR3 protein sequence are summarized as one entry with the most common DNA and genes. TCRdb, not the original authors, processed these V and J calls. For this sample there are roughly 150,000 distinct CDR3 sequences; roughly 25% appear just once. Of the sample, under 2.5% falls within the top ten clones.

Sequencing used whole blood, obtained in connection with sensitization to the hapten diphenylcyclopropenone (DPC). This TCR was recovered from a woman aged 18-30 years with alopecia areata. Some clones in this sample may be carry-over from other donors' samples.

The encoded CDR3 is CASSLAFGGLSSYNEQFF. The DNA is as follows: TGTGCCAGCAGCTTAGCGTTCGGGGGTCTAAGCTCCTACAATGAGCAGTTCTTC. The chain was built from TRBV11-2 and TRBJ2-1, with TRBD2 perhaps the D gene, on 6 matching bases. Looking up the germline V gene yields CDR1 SGHAT and CDR2 FQNNGV. V is clipped by 1 base and J by 0 bases, and the sequence between their germline boundaries is 16 bases long. The CDR3 numbers 18 residues from cysteine through phenylalanine. The entry retains the CDR3 DNA only, 54 bases that are in frame from base 1.